These 2 T cell receptor beta chains share one sample of origin, sequenced in a study of T cell changes during pregnancy in multiple sclerosis. Profiled with immunoSEQ multiplex PCR; TCRdb holds only in-frame clones, not every one. The top ten clones hold about 10% of a sample with 30,000 to 35,000 clones, 90% of them seen once. The sample consisted of CD8+ T cells from peripheral blood mononuclear cells, taken before pregnancy. The source is a female donor with multiple sclerosis, enrolled in a pregnancy study.

V is TRBV5-1 and J is TRBJ2-7, with D possibly matching TRBD2 (6 bases). Germline CDR1 reads SGHRS; CDR2 reads YFSETQ. The V gene lost 4 bases and the J gene lost 7 bases, with 15 bases spanning the gap. The CDR3 is 13 residues long. In nucleotides, the CDR3 is TGCGCCAGCAGCCCCCTGGGGGGAGGTGAGCAGTACTTC. This translates into CASSPLGGGEQYF.

The chain employs TRBV27 and TRBJ1-5; D gene ambiguous. This CDR3 contains 15 residues. Germline V gene data show CDR1 as MNHEY and CDR2 as SMNVEV (reference sequence). Deletions cut 0 bases from V and 7 bases from J, with 13 bases between. The CDR3 DNA reads as TGTGCCAGCAGTTTATCCCCCGCGGGAGGACAGCCCCAGCATTTT. This gives the protein CASSLSPAGGQPQHF.